This T cell receptor beta chain was identified during a study of tumor T cells in aggressive B-cell lymphoma (dated by TCRdb to between 2016 and 2019). The CDR1 and CDR2 encoded by the germline V gene (reference sequence) are GTSNPN and SVGIG. At the junction V is shortened by 4 bases and J by 0 bases, with 7 bases in between. Its CDR3 holds 13 amino acids, cysteine through phenylalanine. This entry keeps only the CDR3 DNA: 39 bases, framed from base 1. The library relied on the immunoSEQ multiplex PCR assay. In its TCRdb copy, this immuneACCESS table keeps in-frame sequences only and misses some clones. Where compared with another copy, unresolved V genes explain less than half of these, and the others have no known cause. This sample lists 2,900 or so clones; around 82% were detected once. The top ten clones comprise 17% of the sample. As for this clone: It has no known antigen specificity. It has no much larger one-base neighbor in the sample; base qualities were not kept.

The sample consisted of tumor tissue. Here the chain combines TRBV30 and TRBJ1-3; TRBD1 is possibly the D segment (5 matching bases). The sequence was collected from an adult with diffuse large B cell lymphoma. The CDR3 region reads CAWKQGSGNTIYF. The nucleotides read TGTGCCTGGAAGCAGGGCTCTGGAAACACCATATATTTT. This CDR3, with the reference TRBV30 and TRBJ1-3 proteins standing in past its ends, gives the full variable domain SQTIHQWPATLVQPVGSPLSLECTVEGTSNPNLYWYRQAAGRGLQLLFYSVGIGQISSEVPQNLSASRPQDRQFILSSKKLLLSDSGFYLCAWKQGSGNTIYFGEGSWLTVV.